This T cell receptor beta chain stems from a study of CD8+ T cells in alopecia areata. Study-level results: Mice showed clearer TCR sharing than patients did, a gap that was possibly HLA-related. Affected scalp, especially in alopecia totalis/universalis, had a higher clonality than normal scalp did. Resident alphabeta T cells of normal skin are also sequenced in scalp samples.

This CDR3 is built from 15 residues. The V gene lost 1 base and the J gene lost 4 bases, with 12 bases spanning the gap. Germline CDR1 SGHNT, CDR2 YENEEA. Extracted RNA was reverse transcribed into cDNA, the sequencing template. Data came from immunoSEQ multiplex PCR; TCRdb stores just in-frame clones and leaves some out. The sample yields about 150,000 clones, around 57% seen once. The researchers isolated CD4+ and CD8+ T cells from PBMCs by sorting. A note on this clone: As yet, its antigen is unknown.

The sequenced sample was CD4+ T cells sorted from blood. This sequence was found in a human donor in good health. The V and J genes are TRBV11-3 and TRBJ2-3; D is unresolved. This CDR3 is CASSLGVTSADTQYF. In DNA, the CDR3 is TGTGCCAGCAGCTTAGGCGTAACGTCGGCAGATACGCAGTATTTT.